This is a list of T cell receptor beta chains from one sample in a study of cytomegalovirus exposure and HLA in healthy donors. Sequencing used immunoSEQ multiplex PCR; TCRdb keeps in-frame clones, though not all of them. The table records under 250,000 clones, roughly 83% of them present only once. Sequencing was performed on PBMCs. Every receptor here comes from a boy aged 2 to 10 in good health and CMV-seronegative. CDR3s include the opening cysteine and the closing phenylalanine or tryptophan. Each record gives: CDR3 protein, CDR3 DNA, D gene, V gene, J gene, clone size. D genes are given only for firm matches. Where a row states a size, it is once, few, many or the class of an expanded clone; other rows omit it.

CASSKDDRGSNQPQHF	TGTGCCAGCAGCAAAGACGACAGGGGGAGCAATCAGCCCCAGCATTTT	-	TRBV21-1	TRBJ1-5	-
CASSPLDRYEQYF	TGCGCCAGCAGCCCGTTAGACAGATACGAGCAGTACTTC	-	TRBV5-1	TRBJ2-7	-
CASSQERDTTDTQYF	TGTGCCAGCAGCCAAGAGCGGGATACGACAGATACGCAGTATTTT	-	TRBV4-2	TRBJ2-3	-
CASRNRLSYEQYF	TGTGCCAGCAGGAACAGGCTCTCCTACGAGCAGTACTTC	-	TRBV6-5	TRBJ2-7	-
CASSLRQGGTEAFF	TGCGCCAGCAGCTTGCGGCAGGGGGGCACTGAAGCTTTCTTT	TRBD1	TRBV5-1	TRBJ1-1	-
CASSPPGQGAGNEQFF	TGTGCCAGCAGCCCCCCCGGGCAGGGAGCGGGTAATGAGCAGTTCTTC	-	TRBV6-6	TRBJ2-1	-
CASSFDSSYEQYF	TGCGCCAGCAGCTTTGACAGCTCCTACGAGCAGTACTTC	-	TRBV5-1	TRBJ2-7	-
CASSWDRVNTGELFF	TGTGCCAGCAGCTGGGACAGGGTGAACACCGGGGAGCTGTTTTTT	TRBD1	TRBV7-9	TRBJ2-2	-
CASSNIRREQYF	TGTGCCAGTAGTAACATTCGGCGGGAGCAGTACTTC	-	TRBV19	TRBJ2-7	-
CASGLVLEGGGWITEAFF	TGTGCTAGTGGTTTGGTTCTGGAGGGGGGGGGCTGGATCACTGAAGCTTTCTTT	-	TRBV12-5	TRBJ1-1	-
CASSKQGKDTEAFF	TGTGCCAGTAGTAAACAGGGTAAGGACACTGAAGCTTTCTTT	-	TRBV19	TRBJ1-1	-
CASSAGGAWTGGEQFF	TGTGCCAGCAGTGCGGGGGGGGCCTGGACGGGAGGTGAGCAGTTCTTC	TRBD2	TRBV25-1	TRBJ2-1	few
CASSFMSSYEQYF	TGTGCCAGCAGTTTCATGAGCTCCTACGAGCAGTACTTC	-	TRBV27	TRBJ2-7	few
CASSFGLRERREQFF	TGTGCCAGCAGCTTTGGGTTGCGGGAGAGGCGTGAGCAGTTCTTC	TRBD2	TRBV11-2	TRBJ2-1	-
CSVEGRRGSYNEQFF	TGCAGCGTTGAGGGGCGGAGGGGCTCCTACAATGAGCAGTTCTTC	-	TRBV29-1	TRBJ2-1	-
CASSFQADSNTIYF	TGTGCCAGCAGCTTTCAGGCCGATTCAAACACCATATATTTT	-	TRBV5-5	TRBJ1-3	-
CASSEGRSPLHF	TGTGCCAGCAGTGAAGGGCGGTCACCCCTCCACTTT	-	TRBV6-1	TRBJ1-6	-
CASSLDGTSGVYNEQFF	TGCGCCAGCAGCTTGGACGGGACTAGCGGGGTTTACAATGAGCAGTTCTTC	TRBD2	TRBV5-1	TRBJ2-1	-
CASSEGQGYGNTIYF	TGTGCCAGCAGTGAAGGACAGGGGTATGGAAACACCATATATTTT	TRBD1	TRBV2	TRBJ1-3	-
CSSSTLQGSSYGYTF	TGTTCCAGCAGCACCTTACAGGGGAGTAGCTATGGCTACACCTTC	TRBD1	TRBV7-9	TRBJ1-2	-
CASSTTGYNEQFF	TGTGCCAGTAGTACGACAGGGTACAATGAGCAGTTCTTC	TRBD1	TRBV19	TRBJ2-1	-
CASSQGQGWNEKLFF	TGCGCCAGCAGCCAAGGGCAGGGCTGGAATGAAAAACTGTTTTTT	-	TRBV4-1	TRBJ1-4	few
CASSGTGGLRNYGYTF	TGTGCCAGTTCCGGGACAGGGGGTCTACGGAACTATGGCTACACCTTC	TRBD1	TRBV2	TRBJ1-2	-
CASSDVAGVQDTQYF	TGTGCCAGCAGCGATGTAGCGGGGGTGCAGGATACGCAGTATTTT	TRBD2	TRBV11-2	TRBJ2-3	-
CASSPRGSYEQYF	TGTGCCAGCAGCCCCAGGGGCAGCTACGAGCAGTACTTC	-	TRBV7-9	TRBJ2-7	few
CASSIGQYNQPQHF	TGTGCCAGTAGTATAGGTCAGTACAATCAGCCCCAGCATTTT	-	TRBV19	TRBJ1-5	-
CASSQEQGTPTNYGYTF	TGCGCCAGCAGCCAAGAGCAGGGGACACCGACTAACTATGGCTACACCTTC	-	TRBV4-1	TRBJ1-2	-
CASRNGGPTREAFF	TGTGCCAGCCGTAACGGGGGGCCCACCAGGGAGGCTTTCTTT	-	TRBV6-5	TRBJ1-1	-
CASSPWEGGLETQYF	TGTGCCAGCAGTCCCTGGGAAGGGGGCCTAGAGACCCAGTACTTC	TRBD1	TRBV28	TRBJ2-5	-
CASSAGQGGYTF	TGTGCCAGCAGTGCAGGACAGGGTGGCTACACCTTC	TRBD1	TRBV5-6	TRBJ1-2	-
CASSLEWAGGTYEQYF	TGTGCCAGCAGCTTAGAGTGGGCGGGGGGTACCTACGAGCAGTACTTC	TRBD2	TRBV7-6	TRBJ2-7	-